This T cell receptor (beta chain) came from a study of cytomegalovirus exposure and HLA in healthy donors. The CDR3 sequence is 13 residues long. The V gene's germline CDR1 is LNHDA and CDR2 SQIVND (reference sequence). Losses at the gene ends were 7 bases for V and 8 bases for J; bases not matched to a gene: 7. General study findings and limits: It was confirmed in vitro that a few of the CMV-associated chains were specific for CMV antigens.

This clone occurred once. Its target is not known. TCRdb's copy holds only in-frame clones and misses some; the assay was immunoSEQ multiplex PCR. The sample lists 200,000 to 250,000 clones, around 87% seen once, with about 3% in the top ten. The chain carries TRBV19 and TRBJ2-1; 8 bases map to TRBD2. Sequenced material: PBMCs. The TCR was taken from a man between 18 and 29 years old in good health and CMV-seronegative. CDR3 DNA sequence: TGTGCCAGTAAGTGGACTAGCAACGATGAGCAGTTCTTC. It is translated as CASKWTSNDEQFF. Full variable domain (remainder filled in from reference TRBV19 and TRBJ2-1): DGGITQSPKYLFRKEGQNVTLSCEQNLNHDAMYWYRQDPGQGLRLIYYSQIVNDFQKGDIAEGYSVSREKKESFPLTVTSAQKNPTAFYLCASKWTSNDEQFFGPGTRLTVL.